This TCR beta chain was profiled in a study of radiation and T cells in renal cell carcinoma. Documented time point: blood 4 weeks post-SBRT, at nephrectomy. Treatment of the sample: 15 Gy SBRT to primary tumor, nephrectomy 4 weeks later. Serial blood draws occurred at baseline and 2 and 4 weeks post-SBRT. This renal cell carcinoma was of the clear cell type. The germline V and J ends were trimmed by 5 bases and 7 bases, with 18 bases remaining between them. Germline assignment: CDR1 SGHTA and CDR2 FQGNSA. The CDR3 covers 15 residues. Using immunoSEQ multiplex PCR, the repertoire was profiled, and TCRdb retains in-frame clones only, with some absent. The sample has approximately 150,000 clones; around 88% are singletons.

The source is a woman in her 50s with renal cell carcinoma. This chain joins TRBV7-2 and TRBJ1-5; tentative D call: TRBD1 (5 bases). The specimen comprised blood, sampled from a patient whose treatment included radiotherapy and nephrectomy. The CDR3 spells CASSPSQGIGQPQHF. CDR3 coding DNA: TGTGCCAGCAGCCCCTCCCAGGGAATAGGCCAGCCCCAGCATTTT.